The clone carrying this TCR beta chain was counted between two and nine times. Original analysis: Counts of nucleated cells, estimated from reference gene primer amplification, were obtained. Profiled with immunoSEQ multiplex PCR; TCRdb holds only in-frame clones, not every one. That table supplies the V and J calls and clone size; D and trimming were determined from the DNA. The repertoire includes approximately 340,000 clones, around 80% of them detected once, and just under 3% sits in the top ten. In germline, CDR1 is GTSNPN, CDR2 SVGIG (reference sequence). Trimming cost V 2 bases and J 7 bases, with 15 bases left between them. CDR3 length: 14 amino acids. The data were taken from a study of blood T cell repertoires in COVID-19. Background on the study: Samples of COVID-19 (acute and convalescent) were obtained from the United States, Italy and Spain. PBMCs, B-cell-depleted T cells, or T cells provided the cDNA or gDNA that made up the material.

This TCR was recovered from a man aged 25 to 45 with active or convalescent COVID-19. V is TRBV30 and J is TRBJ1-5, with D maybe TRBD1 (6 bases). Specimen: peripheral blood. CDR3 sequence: CAWSSRGGLQPQHF. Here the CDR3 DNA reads TGTGCCTGGAGTTCCCGGGGGGGCCTCCAGCCCCAGCATTTT.